This T cell receptor beta chain was obtained from a study of blood T cell repertoires in COVID-19. TCRdb's table, derived via immunoSEQ multiplex PCR, lists solely in-frame clones and lacks some. The sample shows 120,000 to 150,000 clones, around four fifths of them seen only once. The germline V gene encodes CDR1 WNHNN and CDR2 SYGVQD (reference sequence). The CDR3 length is 17 residues. J was trimmed by 4 bases and V by 0 bases; bases with no gene match: 6. Sample: PBMCs or T cells enriched from blood (not recorded which). The source is a woman between 40 and 55 years old who had recovered from COVID-19. This chain joins TRBV10-1 and TRBJ2-3; 11 positions match TRBD2. DNA of the CDR3: TGCGCCAGCAGTGAGTCTAGCGGGGGGGGATCGGCAGATACGCAGTATTTT. This codes for CASSESSGGGSADTQYF.